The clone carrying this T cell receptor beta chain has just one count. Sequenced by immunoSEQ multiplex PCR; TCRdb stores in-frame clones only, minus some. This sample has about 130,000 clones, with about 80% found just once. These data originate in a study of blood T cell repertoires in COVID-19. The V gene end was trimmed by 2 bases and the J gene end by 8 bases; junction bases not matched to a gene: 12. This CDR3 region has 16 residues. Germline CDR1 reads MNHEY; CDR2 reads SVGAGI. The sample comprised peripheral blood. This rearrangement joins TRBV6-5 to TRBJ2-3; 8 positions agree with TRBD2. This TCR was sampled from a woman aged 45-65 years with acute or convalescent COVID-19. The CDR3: CASSYGLARVEGTQYF. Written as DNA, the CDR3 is TGTGCCAGCAGTTACGGACTAGCTCGGGTGGAGGGTACGCAGTATTTT.